This TCR beta chain comes out of a study of OX40 agonist ivuxolimab in advanced cancers. Study information: The treatment was a fully human IgG2 OX40 agonist, ivuxolimab.

On this clone itself: As yet, its antigen is unknown.

Sequenced by immunoSEQ multiplex PCR; TCRdb stores in-frame clones only, minus some. The repertoire has around 35,000 clones, approximately 81% of them found once; the top ten carry around 13%. Blood samples were obtained at baseline, cycle 4 day 1, and cycle 7 day 1. Whole-study results and caveats: Expanded clones belonging to CD8+ T cells outnumbered, on average, those of CD4+.

Trimming took off 1 base at V and 2 bases at J, with 8 bases between the two ends. Germline loops: CDR1 MNHNS, CDR2 SASEGT. The CDR3 runs to 14 residues. The TCR comes from an adult with an advanced solid tumor such as melanoma, head and neck, liver or kidney cancer. Sequences were derived from CD4+ or CD8+ T cells sorted from blood, sampled in a trial of the OX40 agonist ivuxolimab. This chain links TRBV6-1 with TRBJ1-1; D gene uncertain. CDR3 DNA: TGTGCCAGCAGTGAAGTTGGTGAAAACACTGAAGCTTTCTTT. This encodes CASSEVGENTEAFF.